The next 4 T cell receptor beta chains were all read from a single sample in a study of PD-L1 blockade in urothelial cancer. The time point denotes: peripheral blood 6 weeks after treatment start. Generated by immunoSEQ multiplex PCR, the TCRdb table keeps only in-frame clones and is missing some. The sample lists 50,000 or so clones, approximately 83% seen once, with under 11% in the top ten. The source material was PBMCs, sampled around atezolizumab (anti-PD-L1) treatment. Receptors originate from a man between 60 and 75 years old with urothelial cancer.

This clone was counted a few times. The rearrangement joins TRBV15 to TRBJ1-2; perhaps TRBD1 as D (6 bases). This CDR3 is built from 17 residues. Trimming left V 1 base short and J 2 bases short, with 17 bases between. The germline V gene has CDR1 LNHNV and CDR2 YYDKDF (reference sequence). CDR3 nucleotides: TGTGCCACCAGCAGAGGGTCCGGACAGCGATGGAACTATGGCTACACCTTC. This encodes CATSRGSGQRWNYGYTF.

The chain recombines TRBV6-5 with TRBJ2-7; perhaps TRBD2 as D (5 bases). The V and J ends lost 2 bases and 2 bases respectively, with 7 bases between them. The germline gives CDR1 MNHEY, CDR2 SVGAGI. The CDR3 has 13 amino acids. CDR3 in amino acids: CASSYAGTYEQYF. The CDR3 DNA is TGTGCCAGCAGTTACGCCGGGACCTACGAGCAGTACTTC.

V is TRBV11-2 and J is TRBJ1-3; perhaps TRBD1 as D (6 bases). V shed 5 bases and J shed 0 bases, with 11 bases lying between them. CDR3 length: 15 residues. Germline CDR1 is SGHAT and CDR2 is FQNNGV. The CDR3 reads CASSPWTASGNTIYF. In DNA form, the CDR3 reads TGTGCCAGCAGCCCTTGGACAGCCTCTGGAAACACCATATATTTT.

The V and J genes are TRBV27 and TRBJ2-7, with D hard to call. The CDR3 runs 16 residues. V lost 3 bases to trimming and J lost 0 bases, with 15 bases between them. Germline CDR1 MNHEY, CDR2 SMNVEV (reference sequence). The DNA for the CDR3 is TGTGCCAGCAGTTTTGATGATTTGCGGAGCTCCTACGAGCAGTACTTC. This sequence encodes CASSFDDLRSSYEQYF.